Detailed here is one T cell receptor (beta chain). This clonotype was detected ten times or more. Its antigen is still unknown. Per-nucleotide qualities are absent, and no much larger clonotype sits a single base away. Sequenced using an Illumina HiSeq 2500. Quantitative 5'-RACE with molecular barcodes was the method used to prepare the TCR beta libraries. The original methods were these. To identify disease-linked TCR variants, a new computational method was used, one built on a probabilistic model of VDJ rearrangement. In TCRdb, the public reads were trimmed at Q25 with fastp and aligned with MiXCR, with productive beta chains retained. Identical CDR3 protein sequences are pooled into one entry, listed with their most common genes and DNA. It is TCRdb's table, rather than the study itself, that gives the V and J calls and clone size. In this sample the table shows roughly 100,000 distinct CDR3 sequences, about 8% of which occur a single time. The ten largest account for approximately 9.9% of the sample.

Sequences LGHDT (CDR1) and YNNKEL (CDR2) are obtained from the germline V gene (reference sequence). The junction shows trimming of 0 bases on V and 0 bases on J, plus 4 bases between the germline ends. The CDR3 sequence holds 14 residues, the cysteine and phenylalanine included. Only the CDR3 part of the read is kept: 42 bases, read in frame from the first base. The data derive from a study of CD8 T cells in ankylosing spondylitis (dated by TCRdb to the late 2010s). Study-level background: T cell receptor beta repertoires were profiled in healthy donors and ankylosing spondylitis patients so that disease-linked TCR variants could be found. The whole study cohort included 108 healthy donors and 25 or so ankylosing spondylitis patients. Peripheral blood was sampled, and synovial fluid was also collected from ankylosing spondylitis patients.

On the study overall, not on this receptor specifically: A TCR beta motif of seven or eight highly homologous amino acid variants appeared characteristic of blood from ankylosing spondylitis patients. In peripheral blood, the disease-linked clones were found at relatively low frequencies and had a CD8+ phenotype. The disease-linked clones were reported to be significantly enriched in matched synovial fluid samples from ankylosing spondylitis patients. Some motif variants had previously been reported in the synovial fluid and blood of reactive arthritis patients, which suggests shared mechanisms of disease initiation.

The specimen sequenced was blood, either unsorted or a sorted T cell fraction (not recorded which). The chain was built from TRBV3-1 and TRBJ2-3; the D segment cannot be called with confidence. This receptor was identified in a male donor with ankylosing spondylitis or in good health (not recorded which). The nucleotide sequence is TGTGCCAGCAGCCAAGATAGTAGCACAGATACGCAGTATTTT. The resulting protein is CASSQDSSTDTQYF.